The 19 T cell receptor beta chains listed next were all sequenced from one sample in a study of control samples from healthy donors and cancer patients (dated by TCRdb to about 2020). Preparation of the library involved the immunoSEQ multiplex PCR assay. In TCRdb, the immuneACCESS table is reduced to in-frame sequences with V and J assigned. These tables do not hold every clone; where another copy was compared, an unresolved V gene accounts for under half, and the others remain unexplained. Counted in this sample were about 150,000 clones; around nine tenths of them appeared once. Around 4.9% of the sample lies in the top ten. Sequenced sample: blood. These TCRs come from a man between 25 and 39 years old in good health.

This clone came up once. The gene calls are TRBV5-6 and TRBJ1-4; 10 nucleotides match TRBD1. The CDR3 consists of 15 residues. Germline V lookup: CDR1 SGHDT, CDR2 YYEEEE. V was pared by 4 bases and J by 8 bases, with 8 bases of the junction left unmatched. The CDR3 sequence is CASSSWGTGDEKLFF. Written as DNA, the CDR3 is TGTGCCAGCAGCAGTTGGGGGACAGGGGACGAAAAACTGTTTTTT.

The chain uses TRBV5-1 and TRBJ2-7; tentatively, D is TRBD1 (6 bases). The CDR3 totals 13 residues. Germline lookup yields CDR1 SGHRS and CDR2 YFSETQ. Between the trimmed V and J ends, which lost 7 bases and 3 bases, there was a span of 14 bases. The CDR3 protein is CASGTTGGYEQYF. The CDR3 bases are TGCGCCAGCGGGACGACAGGCGGCTACGAGCAGTACTTC.

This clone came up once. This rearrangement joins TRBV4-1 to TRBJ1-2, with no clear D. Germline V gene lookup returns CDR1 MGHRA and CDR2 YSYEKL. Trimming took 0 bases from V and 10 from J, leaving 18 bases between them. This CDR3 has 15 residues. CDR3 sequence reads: CASSQDLTDALAYTF. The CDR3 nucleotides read TGCGCCAGCAGCCAAGATCTGACTGATGCTCTAGCCTACACCTTC.

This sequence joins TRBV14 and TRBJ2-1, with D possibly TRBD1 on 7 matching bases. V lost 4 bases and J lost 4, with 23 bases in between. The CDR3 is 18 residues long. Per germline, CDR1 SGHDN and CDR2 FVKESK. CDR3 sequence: CASSPWRGQGLAYNEQFF. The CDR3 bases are TGTGCCAGCAGCCCCTGGAGGGGGCAGGGTCTGGCTTACAATGAGCAGTTCTTC.

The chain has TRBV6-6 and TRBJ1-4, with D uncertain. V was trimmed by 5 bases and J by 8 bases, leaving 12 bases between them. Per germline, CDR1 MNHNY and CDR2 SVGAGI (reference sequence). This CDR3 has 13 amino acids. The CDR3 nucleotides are TGTGCCAGCAGTCGATCCATGAGCGAAAAACTGTTTTTT. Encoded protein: CASSRSMSEKLFF.

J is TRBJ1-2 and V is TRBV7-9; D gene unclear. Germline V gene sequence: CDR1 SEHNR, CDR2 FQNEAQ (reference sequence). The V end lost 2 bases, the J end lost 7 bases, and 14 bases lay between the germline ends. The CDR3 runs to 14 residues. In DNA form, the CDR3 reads TGTGCCAGCAGCTTAATTTCGGGATGGATTGGCTACACCTTC. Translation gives CASSLISGWIGYTF.

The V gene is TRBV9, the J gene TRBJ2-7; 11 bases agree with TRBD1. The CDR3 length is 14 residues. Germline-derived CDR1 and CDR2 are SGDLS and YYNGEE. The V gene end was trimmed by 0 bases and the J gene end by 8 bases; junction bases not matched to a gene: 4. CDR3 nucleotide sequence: TGTGCCAGCAGCGTAGAGGGACAGGGGGAAAAGCAGTACTTC. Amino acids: CASSVEGQGEKQYF.

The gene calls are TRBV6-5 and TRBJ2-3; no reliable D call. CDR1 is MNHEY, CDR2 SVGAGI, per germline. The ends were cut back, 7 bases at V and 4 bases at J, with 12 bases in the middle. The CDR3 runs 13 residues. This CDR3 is CASIKRVADTQYF. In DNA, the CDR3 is TGTGCCAGCATTAAAAGAGTCGCAGATACGCAGTATTTT.

This chain's CDR3 is CASSPGSQGGEQYF. The CDR3 DNA reads TGCGCCAGCAGCCCCGGTAGTCAGGGTGGCGAGCAGTACTTC. The chain combines TRBV5-1 with TRBJ2-7; possibly TRBD1 for D (5 bases). This CDR3 region has 14 residues. In germline, CDR1 is SGHRS, CDR2 YFSETQ. V was shortened by 4 bases and J by 6 bases, with 17 bases between the two germline ends.

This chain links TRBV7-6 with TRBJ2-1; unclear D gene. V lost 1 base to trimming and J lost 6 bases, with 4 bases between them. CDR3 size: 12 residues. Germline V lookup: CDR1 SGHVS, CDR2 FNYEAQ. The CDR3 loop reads CASSLGSNEQFF. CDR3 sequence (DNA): TGTGCCAGCAGCTTAGGATCCAATGAGCAGTTCTTC.

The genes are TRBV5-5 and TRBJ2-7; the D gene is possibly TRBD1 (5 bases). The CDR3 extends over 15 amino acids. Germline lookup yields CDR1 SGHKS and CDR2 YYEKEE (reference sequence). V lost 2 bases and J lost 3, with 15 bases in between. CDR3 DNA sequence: TGTGCCAGCAGCTTATTCAAACAGGAGCGCTACGAGCAGTACTTC. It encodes CASSLFKQERYEQYF.

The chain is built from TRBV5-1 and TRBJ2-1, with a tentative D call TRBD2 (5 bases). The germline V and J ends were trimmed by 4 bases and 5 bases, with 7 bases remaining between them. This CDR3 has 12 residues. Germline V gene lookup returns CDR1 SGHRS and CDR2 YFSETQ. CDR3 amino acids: CASSEEDNEQFF. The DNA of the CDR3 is TGCGCCAGCAGCGAGGAGGACAATGAGCAGTTCTTC.

The DNA of the CDR3 is TGTGCCAGCAGTTGGAGCATGGGGACAAGGTCCACCCAGTACTTC. It is translated as CASSWSMGTRSTQYF. The chain has TRBV6-6 and TRBJ2-5, with D perhaps TRBD1 (6 bases). This CDR3 has 15 amino acids. Trimming left V 4 bases short and J 8 bases short, with 20 bases between. The germline CDR1 and CDR2 sequences are MNHNY and SVGAGI (reference sequence).

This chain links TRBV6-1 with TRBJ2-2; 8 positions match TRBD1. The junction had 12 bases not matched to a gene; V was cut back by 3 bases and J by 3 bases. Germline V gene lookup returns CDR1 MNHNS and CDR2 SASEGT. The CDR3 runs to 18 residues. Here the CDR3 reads CASSDQGPQGVDTGELFF. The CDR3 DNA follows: TGTGCCAGCAGTGACCAGGGGCCACAGGGGGTTGACACCGGGGAGCTGTTTTTT.

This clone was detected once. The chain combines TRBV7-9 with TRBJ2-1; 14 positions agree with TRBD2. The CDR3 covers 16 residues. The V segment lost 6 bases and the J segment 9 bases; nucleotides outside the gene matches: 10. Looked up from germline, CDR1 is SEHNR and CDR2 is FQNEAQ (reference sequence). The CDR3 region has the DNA TGTGCCAGCAGTCCCCTCGGGACTAGCGGGAGTAGTGAGCAGTTCTTC. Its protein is CASSPLGTSGSSEQFF.

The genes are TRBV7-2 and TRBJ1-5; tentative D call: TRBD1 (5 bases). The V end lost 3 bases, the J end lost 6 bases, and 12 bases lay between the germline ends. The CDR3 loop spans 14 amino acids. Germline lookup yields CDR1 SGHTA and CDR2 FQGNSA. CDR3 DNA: TGTGCCAGCAGCTTTCTGGGGGGGACTCAGCCCCAGCATTTT. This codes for CASSFLGGTQPQHF.

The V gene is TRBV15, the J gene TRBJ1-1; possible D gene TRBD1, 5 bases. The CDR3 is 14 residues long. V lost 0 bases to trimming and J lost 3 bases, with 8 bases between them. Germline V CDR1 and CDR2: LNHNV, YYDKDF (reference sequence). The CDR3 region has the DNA TGTGCCACCAGCAGAGATCGAGGGGACACTGAAGCTTTCTTT. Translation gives CATSRDRGDTEAFF.

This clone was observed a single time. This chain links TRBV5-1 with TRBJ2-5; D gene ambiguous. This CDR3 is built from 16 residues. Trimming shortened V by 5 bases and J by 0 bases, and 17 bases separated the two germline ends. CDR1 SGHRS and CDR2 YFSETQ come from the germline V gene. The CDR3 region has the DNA TGCGCCAGCAGTTCAGTCGGCAGGACCGACCAAGAGACCCAGTACTTC. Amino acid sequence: CASSSVGRTDQETQYF. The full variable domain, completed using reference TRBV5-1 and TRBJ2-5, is KAGVTQTPRYLIKTRGQQVTLSCSPISGHRSVSWYQQTPGQGLQFLFEYFSETQRNKGNFPGRFSGRQFSNSRSEMNVSTLELGDSALYLCASSSVGRTDQETQYFGPGTRLLVL.

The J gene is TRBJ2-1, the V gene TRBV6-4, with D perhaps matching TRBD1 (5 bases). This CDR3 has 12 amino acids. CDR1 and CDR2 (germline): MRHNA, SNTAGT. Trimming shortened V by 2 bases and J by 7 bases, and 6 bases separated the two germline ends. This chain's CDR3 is CASSDQGNEQFF. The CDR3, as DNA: TGTGCCAGCAGTGACCAGGGAAATGAGCAGTTCTTC.